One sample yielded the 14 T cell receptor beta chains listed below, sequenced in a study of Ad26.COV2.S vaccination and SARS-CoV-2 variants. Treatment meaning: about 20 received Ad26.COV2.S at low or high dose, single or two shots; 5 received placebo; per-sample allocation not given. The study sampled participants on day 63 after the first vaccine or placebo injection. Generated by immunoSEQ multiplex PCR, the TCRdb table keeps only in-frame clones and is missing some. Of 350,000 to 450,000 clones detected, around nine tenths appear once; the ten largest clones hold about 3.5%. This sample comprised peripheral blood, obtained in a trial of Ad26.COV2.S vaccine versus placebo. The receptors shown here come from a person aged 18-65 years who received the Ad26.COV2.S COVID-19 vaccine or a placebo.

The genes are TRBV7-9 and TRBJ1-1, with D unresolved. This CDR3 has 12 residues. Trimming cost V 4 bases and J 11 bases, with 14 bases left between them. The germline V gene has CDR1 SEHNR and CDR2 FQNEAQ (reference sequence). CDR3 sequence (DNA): TGTGCCAGCAGCTACACAGCGAAACGGGCTTTCTTT. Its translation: CASSYTAKRAFF.

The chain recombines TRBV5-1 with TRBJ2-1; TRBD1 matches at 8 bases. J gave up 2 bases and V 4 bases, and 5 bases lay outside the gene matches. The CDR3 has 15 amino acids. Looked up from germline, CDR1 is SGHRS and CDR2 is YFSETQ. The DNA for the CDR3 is TGCGCCAGCAGCCCCCCGGGACAGGCCTACAATGAGCAGTTCTTC. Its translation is CASSPPGQAYNEQFF.

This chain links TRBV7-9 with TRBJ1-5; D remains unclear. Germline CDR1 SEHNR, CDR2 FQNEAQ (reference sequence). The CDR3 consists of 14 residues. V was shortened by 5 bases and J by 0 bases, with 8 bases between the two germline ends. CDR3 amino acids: CASSPRNSNQPQHF. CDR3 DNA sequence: TGTGCCAGCAGCCCAAGGAATAGCAATCAGCCCCAGCATTTT. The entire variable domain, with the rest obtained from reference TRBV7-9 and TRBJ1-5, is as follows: DTGVSQNPRHKITKRGQNVTFRCDPISEHNRLYWYRQTLGQGPEFLTYFQNEAQLEKSRLLSDRFSAERPKGSFSTLEIQRTEQGDSAMYLCASSPRNSNQPQHFGDGTRLSIL.

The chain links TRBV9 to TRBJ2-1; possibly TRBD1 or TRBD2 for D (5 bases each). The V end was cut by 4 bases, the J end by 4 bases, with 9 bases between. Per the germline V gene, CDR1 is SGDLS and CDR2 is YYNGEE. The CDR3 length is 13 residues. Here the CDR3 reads CASSWDQYNEQFF. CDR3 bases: TGTGCCAGCAGCTGGGACCAATACAATGAGCAGTTCTTC.

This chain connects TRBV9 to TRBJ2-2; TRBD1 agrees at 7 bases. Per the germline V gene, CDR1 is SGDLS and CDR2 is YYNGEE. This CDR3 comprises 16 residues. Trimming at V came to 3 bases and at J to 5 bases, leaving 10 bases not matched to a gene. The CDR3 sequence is CASSDRGRQATGELFF. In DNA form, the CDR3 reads TGTGCCAGCAGCGACAGGGGACGCCAAGCTACCGGGGAGCTGTTTTTT. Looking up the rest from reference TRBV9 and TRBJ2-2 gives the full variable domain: DSGVTQTPKHLITATGQRVTLRCSPRSGDLSVYWYQQSLDQGLQFLIQYYNGEERAKGNILERFSAQQFPDLHSELNLSSLELGDSALYFCASSDRGRQATGELFFGEGSRLTVL.

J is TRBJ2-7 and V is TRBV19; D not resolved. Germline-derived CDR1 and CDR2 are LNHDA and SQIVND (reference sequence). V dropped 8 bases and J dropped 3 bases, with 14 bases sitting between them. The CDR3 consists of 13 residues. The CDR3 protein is CASSVGLGYEQYF. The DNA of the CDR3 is TGTGCCAGTTCAGTTGGTTTGGGCTACGAGCAGTACTTC. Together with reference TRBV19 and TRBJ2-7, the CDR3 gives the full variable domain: DGGITQSPKYLFRKEGQNVTLSCEQNLNHDAMYWYRQDPGQGLRLIYYSQIVNDFQKGDIAEGYSVSREKKESFPLTVTSAQKNPTAFYLCASSVGLGYEQYFGPGTRLTVT.

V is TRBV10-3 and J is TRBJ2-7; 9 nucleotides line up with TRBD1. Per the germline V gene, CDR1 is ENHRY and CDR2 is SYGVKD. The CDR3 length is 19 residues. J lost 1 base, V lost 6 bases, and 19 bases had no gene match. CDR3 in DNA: TGTGCCATCAGCGAGAAGATAATCAGCGGGACAGGGATATCCTACGAGCAGTACTTC. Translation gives CAISEKIISGTGISYEQYF.

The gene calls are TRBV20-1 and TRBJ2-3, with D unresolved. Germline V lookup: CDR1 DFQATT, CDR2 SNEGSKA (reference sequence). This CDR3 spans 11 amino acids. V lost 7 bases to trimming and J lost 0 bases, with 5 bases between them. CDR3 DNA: TGCAGTGGCGGTAGCACAGATACGCAGTATTTT. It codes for CSGGSTDTQYF.

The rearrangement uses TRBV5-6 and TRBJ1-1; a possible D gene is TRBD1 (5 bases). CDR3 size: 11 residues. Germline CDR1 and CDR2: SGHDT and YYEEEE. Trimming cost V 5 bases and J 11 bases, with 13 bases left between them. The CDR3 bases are TGTGCCAGCAGTAAAGGGGTTTGGGCTTTCTTT. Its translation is CASSKGVWAFF.

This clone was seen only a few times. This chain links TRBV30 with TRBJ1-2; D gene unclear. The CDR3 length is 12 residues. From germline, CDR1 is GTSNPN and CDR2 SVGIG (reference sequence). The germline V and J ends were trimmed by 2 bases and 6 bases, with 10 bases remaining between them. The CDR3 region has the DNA TGTGCCTGGAGTTCGGGGAACCATGGCTACACCTTC. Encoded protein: CAWSSGNHGYTF.

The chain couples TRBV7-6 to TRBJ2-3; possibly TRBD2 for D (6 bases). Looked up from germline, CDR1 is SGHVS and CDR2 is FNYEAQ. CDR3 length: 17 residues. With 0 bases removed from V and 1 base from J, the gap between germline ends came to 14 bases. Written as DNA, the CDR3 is TGTGCCAGCAGCTTAGCGCCGGCACTAGCCGGCACAGATACGCAGTATTTT. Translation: CASSLAPALAGTDTQYF.

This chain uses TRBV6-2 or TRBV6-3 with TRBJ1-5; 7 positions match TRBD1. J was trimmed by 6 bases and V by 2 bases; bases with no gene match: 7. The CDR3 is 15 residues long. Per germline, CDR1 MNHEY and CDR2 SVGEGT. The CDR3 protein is CASSYTAGGFQPQHF. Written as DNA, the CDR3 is TGTGCCAGCAGTTACACAGCAGGGGGATTTCAGCCCCAGCATTTT.

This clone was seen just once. Here the CDR3 DNA reads TGTGCCAGCAGCAGGGGTAAGGGCAATGAGCAGTTCTTC. Translating gives CASSRGKGNEQFF. This rearrangement joins TRBV6-5 to TRBJ2-1; maybe TRBD1 (6 bases). Trimming shortened V by 6 bases and J by 6 bases, and 12 bases separated the two germline ends. This CDR3 comprises 13 residues. Germline lookup yields CDR1 MNHEY and CDR2 SVGAGI.

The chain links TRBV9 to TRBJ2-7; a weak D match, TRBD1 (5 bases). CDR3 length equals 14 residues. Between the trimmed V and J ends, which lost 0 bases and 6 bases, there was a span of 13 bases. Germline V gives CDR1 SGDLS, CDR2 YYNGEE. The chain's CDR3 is CASSVALRGVEQYF. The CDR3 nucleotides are TGTGCCAGCAGCGTAGCTTTAAGGGGTGTCGAGCAGTACTTC.